This TCR beta chain appears in the sequencing data of a study of cytotoxic CD8 clonotypes in ibrutinib-treated CLL. Across the study: Overall, around 25 responses were partial and 2 complete; following median about 69 months, approximately 15 patients stayed remitted and around twelve progressed.

CDR1 and CDR2 (germline): SGDLS, YYNGEE. V lost 3 bases to trimming and J lost 1 base, with 11 bases between them. The CDR3 loop spans 14 amino acids. Broader study findings: Circulating CD8+ T-cell counts were tracked by baseline clonality, which exceeded that of age-matched healthy donors. Clonality grew at ibrutinib response; at progression, it decreased back toward baseline.

Only in-frame clones appear in the TCRdb table, and some are missing; sequencing was by immunoSEQ multiplex PCR. The table includes roughly 130,000 clones, about 79% detected once. As for this clone: Its antigen is unidentified.

This receptor was taken from a human donor with chronic lymphocytic leukemia. This chain links TRBV9 with TRBJ2-7; maybe TRBD2 (5 bases). Sequences were derived from PBMCs, sampled after 12 months of ibrutinib treatment. The CDR3 DNA reads as TGTGCCAGCAGCGCCGGACGGGGATCCTACGAGCAGTACTTC. Its translation: CASSAGRGSYEQYF.